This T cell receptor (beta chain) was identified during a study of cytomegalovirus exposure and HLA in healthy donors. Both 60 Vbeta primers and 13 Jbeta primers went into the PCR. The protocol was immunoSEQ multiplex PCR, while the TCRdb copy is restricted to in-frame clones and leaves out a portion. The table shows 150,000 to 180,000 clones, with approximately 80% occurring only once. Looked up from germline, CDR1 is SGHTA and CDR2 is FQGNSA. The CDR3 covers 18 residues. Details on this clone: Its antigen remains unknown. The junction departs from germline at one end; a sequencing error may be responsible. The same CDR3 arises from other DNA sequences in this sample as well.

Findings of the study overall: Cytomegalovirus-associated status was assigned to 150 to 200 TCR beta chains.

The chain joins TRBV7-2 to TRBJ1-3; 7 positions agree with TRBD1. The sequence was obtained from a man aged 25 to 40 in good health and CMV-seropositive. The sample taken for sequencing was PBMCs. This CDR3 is CASSARQGLSNSGNTIYF. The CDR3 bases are TGTGCCAGCAGCGCGAGACAGGGACTCAGTAACTCTGGAAATACCATATATTTT.